Described below is a single T cell receptor (beta chain) sequence and its context. The sample originates from a study of blood T cell repertoires in COVID-19. For the study at large: Sources were T cells, B-cell-depleted T cells, or PBMCs; the material itself was cDNA or gDNA.

Clones were read by immunoSEQ multiplex PCR, and TCRdb kept only the in-frame ones, dropping some. The data hold hundreds of thousands of clones, with roughly 88% observed a single time. The CDR3 length is 13 residues. The ends were cut back, 3 bases at V and 5 bases at J, with 11 bases in the middle. Germline V lookup: CDR1 KGHSH, CDR2 LQKENI. The TCR comes from a man older than 75 with acute or convalescent COVID-19. The chain couples TRBV18 to TRBJ2-7; TRBD1 is a possible D gene (5 bases). Sample: peripheral blood. For the CDR3, the DNA is TGTGCCAGCTCACCGTCAGGGTCCCACGAGCAGTACTTC. It yields the protein CASSPSGSHEQYF.